These 20 T cell receptor beta chains were all obtained from the same sample, sequenced in a study of blood T cells in healthy people across ages. A J-beta primer mix and a sample-barcoded 5' primer were used in a second PCR of about 7 to 12 cycles. TCRdb ran MiXCR on the 5' RACE reads and lists one entry per CDR3 protein. The table includes under 1,100,000 distinct CDR3 sequences, 20% to 25% detected once. The same sample was also used in a study of T cells of mothers and their children.

Sequencing was carried out using blood. These receptors all come from a girl aged 2 to 9 in good health.

This clonotype was seen a single time. One junction end disagrees with the germline gene, perhaps due to a read error. V gene TRBV27 combines with J gene TRBJ2-1; D gene unclear. The CDR3 length is 16 residues. Germline V gives CDR1 MNHEY, CDR2 SMNVEV (reference sequence). The CDR3 region is CAGSILSPNNYNEQFF. The CDR3 nucleotides are TGTGCCGGCAGTATCCTCTCGCCTAACAACTACAATGAGCAGTTCTTC.

Details on this clonotype: A junction end diverges from the germline sequence, so it may reflect a read error. The J gene is TRBJ2-7, the V gene TRBV7-8; the D is unclear. The CDR3 is 14 residues long. Germline assignment: CDR1 SGHVS and CDR2 FQNEAQ. The CDR3 loop is CVSSLNAKAYEQYF. The CDR3 DNA reads TGTGTCAGCAGCTTAAACGCTAAGGCCTACGAGCAGTACTTC.

CDR3 nucleotides: TGTGCCACCAGTGACTCACAGTCCGGGGAGCTGTTTTTT. This encodes CATSDSQSGELFF. This sequence joins TRBV24-1 and TRBJ2-2; D gene ambiguous. CDR1 and CDR2 (germline): KGHDR, SFDVKD. This CDR3 comprises 13 residues. V was pared by 4 bases and J by 6 bases, with 8 bases between.

This clonotype was seen only a few times. The chain has TRBV20-1 and TRBJ2-3; D is unclear. From germline, CDR1 is DFQATT and CDR2 SNEGSKA (reference sequence). V was cut by 3 bases and J by 0 bases, with 7 bases left in between. The CDR3 has 13 amino acids. The CDR3 DNA is TGCAGTGCTAGTCCTGTTAGCACAGATACGCAGTATTTT. Translating gives CSASPVSTDTQYF.

The rearrangement uses TRBV15 and TRBJ1-5, with TRBD1 matching 8 bases. Germline V CDR1 and CDR2: LNHNV, YYDKDF (reference sequence). This CDR3 has 16 residues. The trim removed 1 base at V and 6 bases at J, leaving 8 bases unmatched. The CDR3 region is CATSRVNRGIPQPQHF. The CDR3 DNA reads as TGTGCCACCAGCAGAGTGAACAGGGGGATTCCTCAGCCCCAGCATTTT.

This clonotype was counted only a few times. The chain joins TRBV20-1 to TRBJ2-7; 12 bases match TRBD1. The germline V gene has CDR1 DFQATT and CDR2 SNEGSKA (reference sequence). This CDR3 is built from 14 residues. The J segment lost 10 bases and the V segment lost 3 bases, leaving 10 bases of the junction unmatched. The CDR3 nucleotides read TGCAGTGCTAGGCCGGGACAGGGGGCTTCCACCCAGTACTTC. It encodes CSARPGQGASTQYF.

The CDR3 DNA follows: TGTGCCAGCAGCTTATCTAGCAGAGGGGAGACCCAGTACTTC. Translating gives CASSLSSRGETQYF. The rearrangement joins TRBV7-3 to TRBJ2-1; D is perhaps TRBD2 (5 bases). The DNA end is more similar to TRBJ2-5, so the J call may be wrong. Germline CDR1 reads SGHTA; CDR2 reads FQGTGA. CDR3 length: 14 residues.

In its sample, this clonotype was seen once. The chain combines TRBV20-1 with TRBJ1-4; TRBD1 agrees at 7 bases. This CDR3 has 13 residues. The V gene's germline CDR1 is DFQATT and CDR2 SNEGSKA (reference sequence). The trim removed 6 bases at V and 8 bases at J, leaving 9 bases unmatched. This CDR3 is CSAADRFEEKLFF. CDR3 in DNA: TGCAGTGCGGCGGACAGGTTTGAAGAAAAACTGTTTTTT.

This clonotype was seen only a few times. This chain connects TRBV6-5 to TRBJ2-7; D might be TRBD2 (5 bases). CDR3 length: 12 residues. In germline, CDR1 is MNHEY, CDR2 SVGAGI. Trimming pared 10 bases from V and 4 bases from J, leaving 14 bases between. The CDR3 DNA sequence: TGTGCCACCATCGCTAGCTCATACGAGCAGTACTTC. Protein sequence: CATIASSYEQYF.

The chain uses TRBV5-1 and TRBJ2-3, with D uncertain. The germline gives CDR1 SGHRS, CDR2 YFSETQ. This CDR3 has 15 amino acids. V shed 0 bases and J shed 0 bases, with 8 bases lying between them. The CDR3 nucleotides are TGCGCCAGCAGCTTGGGCTCCCTGAGCACAGATACGCAGTATTTT. Its translation is CASSLGSLSTDTQYF.

This clonotype appeared a few times. Germline is not matched at one junction end, which may reflect a read error. CDR3 residues: CSVLGQGNTGGLFF. The CDR3 DNA is TGCAGCGTCCTGGGACAGGGAAACACCGGGGGGCTGTTTTTT. The chain joins TRBV29-1 to TRBJ2-2, with 9 positions matching TRBD1. Per germline, CDR1 SQVTM and CDR2 ANQGSEA. This CDR3 comprises 14 residues.

This clonotype was seen more than once but under ten times. This chain connects TRBV5-5 to TRBJ2-1; 7 bases fit TRBD1. The CDR3 contains 15 residues. V was pared by 2 bases and J by 6 bases, with 8 bases of the junction left unmatched. Germline V gene lookup returns CDR1 SGHKS and CDR2 YYEKEE (reference sequence). The chain's CDR3 is CASSFRQGSGNEQFF. The CDR3, as DNA: TGTGCCAGCAGCTTCCGACAGGGAAGTGGCAATGAGCAGTTCTTC.

For this clonotype: A junction boundary mismatches the germline segment, possibly from a read error. The chain combines TRBV13 with TRBJ1-1; D is unclear. This CDR3 contains 15 residues. Germline V gives CDR1 PRHDT, CDR2 FYEKMQ (reference sequence). The CDR3 bases are TGTGCCAGCAGCTTAGACCCCCACCCGAACACCGAAGCTTTCTTT. Translation: CASSLDPHPNTEAFF.

The chain has TRBV5-1 and TRBJ2-4, with D perhaps TRBD2 (6 bases). The V and J ends lost 0 bases and 7 bases respectively, with 11 bases between them. This CDR3 spans 14 amino acids. Germline V gene lookup returns CDR1 SGHRS and CDR2 YFSETQ. CDR3 sequence reads: CASSLDLGRNIQYF. In DNA form, the CDR3 reads TGCGCCAGCAGCTTGGATCTGGGGAGGAACATTCAGTACTTC.

The V call is TRBV5-1, the J call TRBJ2-6; TRBD1 might be the D (6 bases). Germline CDR1 and CDR2: SGHRS and YFSETQ. CDR3 length equals 15 residues. Trimming shortened V by 5 bases and J by 4 bases, and 13 bases separated the two germline ends. CDR3 residues: CASRNDRTGANVLTF. The CDR3 coding sequence is TGCGCCAGCAGAAATGACAGGACCGGGGCCAACGTCCTGACTTTC.

This clonotype has a single count. The junction departs from the called germline gene at one end, perhaps through a read error. The V and J genes are TRBV10-3 and TRBJ2-5; D is unresolved. CDR3 length equals 12 residues. Germline V gene lookup returns CDR1 ENHRY and CDR2 SYGVKD. CDR3 protein: CAISENWETQYF. In DNA form, the CDR3 reads TGTGCCATTAGTGAGAATTGGGAGACCCAGTACTTC.

The chain joins TRBV4-2 to TRBJ2-2, with TRBD1 as a possible D gene (5 bases). In germline, CDR1 is LGHNA, CDR2 YNFKEQ. The CDR3 runs 16 residues. V dropped 8 bases and J dropped 2 bases, with 18 bases sitting between them. CDR3 sequence reads: CASRRAVSSNTGELFF. The CDR3 DNA follows: TGTGCCAGCCGCAGGGCTGTTAGCAGCAACACCGGGGAGCTGTTTTTT.

This clonotype occurred a few times. The chain is built from TRBV3-1 and TRBJ2-7; D gene uncertain. CDR1 and CDR2 from the germline V gene are LGHDT and YNNKEL (reference sequence). Trimming shortened V by 0 bases and J by 2 bases, and 11 bases separated the two germline ends. This CDR3 is 15 amino acids long. The CDR3 bases are TGTGCCAGCAGCCAAGATGGGCTCCGAGCCTACGAGCAGTACTTC. It encodes CASSQDGLRAYEQYF.

J is TRBJ2-1 and V is TRBV7-2; 13 bases agree with TRBD2. The CDR3 totals 16 residues. V trimming: 5 bases; J trimming: 7 bases; junction bases outside the gene matches: 8. Per the germline V gene, CDR1 is SGHTA and CDR2 is FQGNSA. The CDR3 DNA reads as TGTGCCAGCAGCGGAGGGACTAGCGGGGTAAGGAATGAGCAGTTCTTC. Its translation: CASSGGTSGVRNEQFF. The full variable domain, with the rest looked up from reference TRBV7-2 and TRBJ2-1, is GAGVSQSPSNKVTEKGKDVELRCDPISGHTALYWYRQSLGQGLEFLIYFQGNSAPDKSGLPSDRFSAERTGGSVSTLTIQRTQQEDSAVYLCASSGGTSGVRNEQFFGPGTRLTVL.

This clonotype has more than one count but fewer than ten. The chain carries TRBV9 and TRBJ2-1, with TRBD2 matching 9 bases. The CDR3 is 15 residues long. Losses at the gene ends were 3 bases for V and 9 bases for J; bases not matched to a gene: 10. Germline CDR1 SGDLS, CDR2 YYNGEE. The DNA for the CDR3 is TGTGCCAGCAGCGCAGAGGGTAGCGGGAGAGGTGAGCAGTTCTTC. Translation gives CASSAEGSGRGEQFF.